In its sample, the clone carrying this T cell receptor beta chain was seen a few times. The data derive from a study of T cell responses to AZD1222 COVID-19 vaccine. TCRdb's table, derived via immunoSEQ multiplex PCR, lists solely in-frame clones and lacks some. This repertoire shows under 110,000 clones, less than 90% found once; its top ten account for about 17%. From germline, CDR1 is SGDLS and CDR2 YYNGEE. V was pared by 4 bases and J by 4 bases, with 11 bases between. This CDR3 has 13 residues. This sequence was found in an adult in good health. The J gene is TRBJ1-1, the V gene TRBV9; possibly TRBD1 for D (5 bases). Sequencing was performed on peripheral blood, taken on day 0 of AZD1222 vaccination. The CDR3 region has the DNA TGTGCCAGCAGCCCCAGGGAAGTCACTGAAGCTTTCTTT. It encodes CASSPREVTEAFF.